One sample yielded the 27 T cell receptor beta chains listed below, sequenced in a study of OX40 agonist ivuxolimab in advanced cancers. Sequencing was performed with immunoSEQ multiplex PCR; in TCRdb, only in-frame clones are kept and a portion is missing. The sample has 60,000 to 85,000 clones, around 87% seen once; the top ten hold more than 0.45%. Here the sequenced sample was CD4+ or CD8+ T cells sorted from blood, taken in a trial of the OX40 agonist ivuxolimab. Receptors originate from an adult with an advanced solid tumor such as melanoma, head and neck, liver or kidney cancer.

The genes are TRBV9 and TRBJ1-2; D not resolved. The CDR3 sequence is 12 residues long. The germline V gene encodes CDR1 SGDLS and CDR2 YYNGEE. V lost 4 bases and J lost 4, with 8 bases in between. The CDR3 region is CASSPPVYGYTF. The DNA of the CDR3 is TGTGCCAGCAGCCCCCCCGTCTATGGCTACACCTTC.

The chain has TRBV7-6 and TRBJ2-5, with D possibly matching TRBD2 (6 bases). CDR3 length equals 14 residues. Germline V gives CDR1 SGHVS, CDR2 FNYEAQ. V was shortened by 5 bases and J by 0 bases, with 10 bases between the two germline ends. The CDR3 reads CASSIRDYQETQYF. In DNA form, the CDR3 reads TGTGCCAGCAGCATCCGGGACTACCAAGAGACCCAGTACTTC. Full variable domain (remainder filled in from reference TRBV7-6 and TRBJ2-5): GAGVSQSPRYKVTKRGQDVALRCDPISGHVSLYWYRQALGQGPEFLTYFNYEAQQDKSGLPNDRFSAERPEGSISTLTIQRTEQRDSAMYRCASSIRDYQETQYFGPGTRLLVL.

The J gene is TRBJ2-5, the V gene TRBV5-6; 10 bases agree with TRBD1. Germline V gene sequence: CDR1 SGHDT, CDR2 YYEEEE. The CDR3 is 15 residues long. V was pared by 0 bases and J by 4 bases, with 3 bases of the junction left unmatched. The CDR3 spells CASSLVTGGGETQYF. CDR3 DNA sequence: TGTGCCAGCAGCTTGGTGACAGGGGGCGGAGAGACCCAGTACTTC. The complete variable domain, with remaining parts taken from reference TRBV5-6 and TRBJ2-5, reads DAGVTQSPTHLIKTRGQQVTLRCSPKSGHDTVSWYQQALGQGPQFIFQYYEEEERQRGNFPDRFSGHQFPNYSSELNVNALLLGDSALYLCASSLVTGGGETQYFGPGTRLLVL.

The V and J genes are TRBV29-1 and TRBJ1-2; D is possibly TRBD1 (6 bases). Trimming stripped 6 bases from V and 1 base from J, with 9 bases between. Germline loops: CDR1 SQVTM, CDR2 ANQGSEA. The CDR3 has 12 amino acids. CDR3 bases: TGCAGCGTCCAGGGGAATAACTATGGCTACACCTTC. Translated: CSVQGNNYGYTF. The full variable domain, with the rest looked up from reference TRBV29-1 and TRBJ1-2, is SAVISQKPSRDICQRGTSLTIQCQVDSQVTMMFWYRQQPGQSLTLIATANQGSEATYESGFVIDKFPISRPNLTFSTLTVSNMSPEDSSIYLCSVQGNNYGYTFGSGTRLTVV.

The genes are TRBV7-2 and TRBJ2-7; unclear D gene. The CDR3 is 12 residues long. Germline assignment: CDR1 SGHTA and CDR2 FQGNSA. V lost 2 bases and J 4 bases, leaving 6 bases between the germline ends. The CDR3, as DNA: TGTGCCAGCAGCTTAACAGCATACGAGCAGTACTTC. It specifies CASSLTAYEQYF.

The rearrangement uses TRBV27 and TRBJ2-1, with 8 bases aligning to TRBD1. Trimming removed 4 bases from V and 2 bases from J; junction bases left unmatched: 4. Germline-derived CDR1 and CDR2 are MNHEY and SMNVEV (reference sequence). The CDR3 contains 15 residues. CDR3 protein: CASSWTGRAYNEQFF. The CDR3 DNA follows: TGTGCCAGCAGTTGGACAGGGAGAGCCTACAATGAGCAGTTCTTC.

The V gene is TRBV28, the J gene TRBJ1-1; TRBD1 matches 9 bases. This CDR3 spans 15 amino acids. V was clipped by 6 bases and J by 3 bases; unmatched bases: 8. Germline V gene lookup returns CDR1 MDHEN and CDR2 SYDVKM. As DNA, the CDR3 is TGTGCCAGCAGCCTAGTCGGACAGGGGTACACTGAAGCTTTCTTT. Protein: CASSLVGQGYTEAFF.

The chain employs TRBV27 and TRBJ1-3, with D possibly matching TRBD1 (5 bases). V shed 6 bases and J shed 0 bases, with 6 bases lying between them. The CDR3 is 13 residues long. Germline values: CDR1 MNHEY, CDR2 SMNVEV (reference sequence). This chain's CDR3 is CASRDTSGNTIYF. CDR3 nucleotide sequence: TGTGCCAGCAGGGACACCTCTGGAAACACCATATATTTT.

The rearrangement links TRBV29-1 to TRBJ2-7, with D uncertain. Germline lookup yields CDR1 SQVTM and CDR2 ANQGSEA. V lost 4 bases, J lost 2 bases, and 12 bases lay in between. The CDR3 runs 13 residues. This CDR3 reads CSVGSLHTYEQYF. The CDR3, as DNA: TGCAGCGTTGGGTCCCTCCACACCTACGAGCAGTACTTC.

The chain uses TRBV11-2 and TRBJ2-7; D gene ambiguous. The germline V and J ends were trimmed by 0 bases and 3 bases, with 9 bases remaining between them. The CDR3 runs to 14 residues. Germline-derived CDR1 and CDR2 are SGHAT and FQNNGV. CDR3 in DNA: TGTGCCAGCAGCTTAGATCTATGGGGCTACGAGCAGTACTTC. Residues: CASSLDLWGYEQYF.

As DNA, the CDR3 is TGTGCCAGCAGTTTGCGTGCGGCGGGGGGGCGAGAGACCCAGTACTTC. It codes for CASSLRAAGGRETQYF. V is TRBV27 and J is TRBJ2-5; TRBD2 agrees at 9 bases. This CDR3 is 16 amino acids long. V lost 3 bases to trimming and J lost 4 bases; unmatched junction nucleotides: 9. From germline, CDR1 is MNHEY and CDR2 SMNVEV (reference sequence).

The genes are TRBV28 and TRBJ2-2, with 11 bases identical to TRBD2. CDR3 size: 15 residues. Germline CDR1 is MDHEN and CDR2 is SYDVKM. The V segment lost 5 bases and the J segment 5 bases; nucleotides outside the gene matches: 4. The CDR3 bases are TGTGCCAGCAGTGGGACTAGCGGACTGACCGGGGAGCTGTTTTTT. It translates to CASSGTSGLTGELFF.

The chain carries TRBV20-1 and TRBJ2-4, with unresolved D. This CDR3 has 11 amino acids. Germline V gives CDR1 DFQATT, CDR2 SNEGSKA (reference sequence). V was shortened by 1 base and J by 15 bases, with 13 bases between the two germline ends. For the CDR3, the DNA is TGCAGTGCTAGAGCAGAGCCACTCGTGTACTTC. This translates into CSARAEPLVYF.

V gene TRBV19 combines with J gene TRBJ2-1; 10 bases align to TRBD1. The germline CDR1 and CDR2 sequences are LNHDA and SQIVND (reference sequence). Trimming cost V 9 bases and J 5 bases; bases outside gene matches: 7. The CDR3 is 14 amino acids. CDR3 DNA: TGTGCCAGCCGTGACAGGGGGCAGAACAATGAGCAGTTCTTC. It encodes CASRDRGQNNEQFF.

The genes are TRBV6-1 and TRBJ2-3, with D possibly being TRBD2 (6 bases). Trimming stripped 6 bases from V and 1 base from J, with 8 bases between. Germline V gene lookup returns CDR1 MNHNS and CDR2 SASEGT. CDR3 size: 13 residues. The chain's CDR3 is CASSGSGTDTQYF. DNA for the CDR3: TGTGCCAGCAGCGGGAGTGGCACAGATACGCAGTATTTT.

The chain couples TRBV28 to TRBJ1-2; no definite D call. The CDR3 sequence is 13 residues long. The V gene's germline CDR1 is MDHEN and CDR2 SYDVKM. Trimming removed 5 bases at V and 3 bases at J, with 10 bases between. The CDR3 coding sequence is TGTGCCAGCAGTATAGGAGATGACTATGGCTACACCTTC. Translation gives CASSIGDDYGYTF.

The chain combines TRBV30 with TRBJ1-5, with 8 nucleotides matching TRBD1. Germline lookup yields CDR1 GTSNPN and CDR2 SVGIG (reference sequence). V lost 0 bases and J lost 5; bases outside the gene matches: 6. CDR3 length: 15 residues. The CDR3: CAWSVSGGRHQPQHF. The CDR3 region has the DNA TGTGCCTGGAGTGTATCAGGGGGCCGGCATCAGCCCCAGCATTTT.

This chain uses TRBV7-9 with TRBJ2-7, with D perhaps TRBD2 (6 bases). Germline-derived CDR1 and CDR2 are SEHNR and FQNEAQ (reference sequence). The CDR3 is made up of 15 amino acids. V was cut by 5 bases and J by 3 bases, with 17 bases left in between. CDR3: CASSGAGRFSYEQYF. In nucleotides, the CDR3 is TGTGCCAGCAGCGGTGCGGGACGTTTTAGCTACGAGCAGTACTTC.

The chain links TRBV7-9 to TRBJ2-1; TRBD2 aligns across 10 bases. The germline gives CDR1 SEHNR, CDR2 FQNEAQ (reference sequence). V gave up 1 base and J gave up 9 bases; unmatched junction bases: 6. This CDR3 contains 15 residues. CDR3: CASSLVGSGRFEQFF. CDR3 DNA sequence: TGTGCCAGCAGCTTAGTTGGTAGCGGGAGGTTTGAGCAGTTCTTC.

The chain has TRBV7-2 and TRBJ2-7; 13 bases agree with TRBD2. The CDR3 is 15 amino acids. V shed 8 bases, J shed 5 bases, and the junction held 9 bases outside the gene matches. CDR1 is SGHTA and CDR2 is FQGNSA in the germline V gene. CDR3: CASDYGLAGVHEQYF. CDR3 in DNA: TGTGCCAGCGATTATGGACTAGCGGGGGTTCACGAGCAGTACTTC.

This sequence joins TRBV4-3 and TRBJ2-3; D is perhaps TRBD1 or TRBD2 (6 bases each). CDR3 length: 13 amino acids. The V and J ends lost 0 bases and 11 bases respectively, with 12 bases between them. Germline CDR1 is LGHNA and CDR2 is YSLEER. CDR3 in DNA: TGCGCCAGCAGCCAAGATCTCGGAGGGGGGCAGTATTTT. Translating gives CASSQDLGGGQYF.

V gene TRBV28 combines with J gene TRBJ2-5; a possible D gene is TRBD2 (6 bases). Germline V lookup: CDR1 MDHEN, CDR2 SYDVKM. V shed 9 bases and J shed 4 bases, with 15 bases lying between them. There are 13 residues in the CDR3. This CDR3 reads CASWEAGLETQYF. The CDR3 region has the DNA TGTGCCAGTTGGGAGGCGGGGCTAGAGACCCAGTACTTC.

In DNA form, the CDR3 reads TGTGCCAGCCAGAGCTCCTATAATTCACCCCTCCACTTT. Its translation: CASQSSYNSPLHF. V and J are TRBV18 and TRBJ1-6; no clear D. From germline, CDR1 is KGHSH and CDR2 LQKENI. The germline V and J ends were trimmed by 8 bases and 0 bases, with 5 bases remaining between them. The CDR3 is made up of 13 amino acids. The full variable domain, completed using reference TRBV18 and TRBJ1-6, is NAGVMQNPRHLVRRRGQEARLRCSPMKGHSHVYWYRQLPEEGLKFMVYLQKENIIDESGMPKERFSAEFPKEGPSILRIQQVVRGDSAAYFCASQSSYNSPLHFGNGTRLTVT.

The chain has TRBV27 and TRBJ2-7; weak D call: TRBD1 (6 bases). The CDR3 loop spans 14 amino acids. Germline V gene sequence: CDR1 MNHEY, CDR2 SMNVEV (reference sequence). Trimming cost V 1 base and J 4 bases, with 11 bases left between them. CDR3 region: CASSLLGRGYEQYF. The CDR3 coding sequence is TGTGCCAGCAGTTTATTAGGCAGGGGATACGAGCAGTACTTC.

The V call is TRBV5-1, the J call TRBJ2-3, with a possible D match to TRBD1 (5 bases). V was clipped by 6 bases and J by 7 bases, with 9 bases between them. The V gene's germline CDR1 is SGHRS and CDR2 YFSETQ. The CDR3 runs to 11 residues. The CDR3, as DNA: TGCGCCAGCAAGGACACTAATACGCAGTATTTT. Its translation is CASKDTNTQYF.

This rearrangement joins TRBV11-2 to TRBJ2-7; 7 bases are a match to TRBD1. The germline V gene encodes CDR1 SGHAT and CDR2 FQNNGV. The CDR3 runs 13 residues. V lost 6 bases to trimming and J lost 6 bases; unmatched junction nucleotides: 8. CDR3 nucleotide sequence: TGTGCCAGCAGACTAGTCCCAGGGGGCGAGCAGTACTTC. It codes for CASRLVPGGEQYF. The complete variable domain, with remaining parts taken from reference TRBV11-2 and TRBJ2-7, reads EAGVAQSPRYKIIEKRQSVAFWCNPISGHATLYWYQQILGQGPKLLIQFQNNGVVDDSQLPKDRFSAERLKGVDSTLKIQPAKLEDSAVYLCASRLVPGGEQYFGPGTRLTVT.

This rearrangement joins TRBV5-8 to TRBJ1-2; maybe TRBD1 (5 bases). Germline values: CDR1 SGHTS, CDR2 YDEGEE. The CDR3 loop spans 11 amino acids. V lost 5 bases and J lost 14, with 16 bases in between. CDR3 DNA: TGTGCCAGCAGTATTACCGGGACCGAAACCTTC. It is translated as CASSITGTETF.